This is a list of T cell receptor beta chains from one sample in a study of blood T cell repertoires in COVID-19. Repertoires were generated with immunoSEQ multiplex PCR, while TCRdb's copy carries only in-frame clones and drops some. The table lists around 24,000 clones, roughly 89% of them singletons. The source material was peripheral blood. The receptors come from a woman aged 65 to 85 with active COVID-19. Each CDR3 is given with its conserved first and last residue. D genes are given only for firm matches. A clone size is listed for some rows: how often the clone was seen (once, few, many), or a class if it is expanded.

j_gene: TRBJ2-2
v_gene: TRBV5-1
abundance: .
d_gene: .
CDR3nt: TGCGCCAGCAGCTTGGTCATACCCCGGGGCACCGGGGAGCTGTTTTTT
CDR3aa: CASSLVIPRGTGELFF

j_gene: TRBJ1-5
v_gene: TRBV5-5
abundance: medium-sized
d_gene: .
CDR3nt: TGTGCCAGCAGCTTGGCAGGGCGGAATCAGCCCCAGCATTTT
CDR3aa: CASSLAGRNQPQHF

j_gene: TRBJ1-2
v_gene: TRBV6-2/TRBV6-3
abundance: .
d_gene: .
CDR3nt: TGTGCCAGCAGTTACAATGCGGGGGACTATGGCTACACCTTC
CDR3aa: CASSYNAGDYGYTF

j_gene: TRBJ1-5
v_gene: TRBV19
abundance: .
d_gene: .
CDR3nt: TGTGCCAGTAGTATAGTCAGGGGAGGCAATCAGCCCCAGCATTTT
CDR3aa: CASSIVRGGNQPQHF

j_gene: TRBJ2-4
v_gene: TRBV11-2
abundance: .
d_gene: .
CDR3nt: TGTGCCAGCAGGTCTACAGGACGCAACATTCAGTACTTC
CDR3aa: CASRSTGRNIQYF

j_gene: TRBJ1-6
v_gene: TRBV11-2
abundance: .
d_gene: .
CDR3nt: TGTGCCAGCAGCTTTGTCAGGGGAGATTCACCCCTCCACTTT
CDR3aa: CASSFVRGDSPLHF

j_gene: TRBJ2-1
v_gene: TRBV7-3
abundance: .
d_gene: .
CDR3nt: TGTGCCAGCAGCCCCACGACTAGGGTTGAGCAGTTCTTC
CDR3aa: CASSPTTRVEQFF

j_gene: TRBJ2-3
v_gene: TRBV2
abundance: once
d_gene: TRBD2
CDR3nt: TGTGCCAGCAGACTAGCGGGACACACAGATACGCAGTATTTT
CDR3aa: CASRLAGHTDTQYF

j_gene: TRBJ1-1
v_gene: TRBV5-1
abundance: .
d_gene: TRBD1
CDR3nt: TGCGCCAGCAGCAAGGACAGGGACGACACTGAAGCTTTCTTT
CDR3aa: CASSKDRDDTEAFF

j_gene: TRBJ2-2
v_gene: TRBV4-2
abundance: .
d_gene: .
CDR3nt: TGTGCCAGCAGCCAAGCGGGGGGCCAAACCGGGGAGCTGTTTTTT
CDR3aa: CASSQAGGQTGELFF

j_gene: TRBJ2-1
v_gene: TRBV30
abundance: .
d_gene: .
CDR3nt: TGTGCCTGGGACTCACAATACTACAATGAGCAGTTCTTC
CDR3aa: CAWDSQYYNEQFF

j_gene: TRBJ2-6
v_gene: TRBV4-3
abundance: .
d_gene: .
CDR3nt: TGCGCCAGCAGCCAAGGTTCCCTGGCCAACGTCCTGACTTTC
CDR3aa: CASSQGSLANVLTF

j_gene: TRBJ1-5
v_gene: TRBV30
abundance: .
d_gene: TRBD1
CDR3nt: TGTGCCTGGGACAGGGGCAATCAGCCCCAGCATTTT
CDR3aa: CAWDRGNQPQHF

j_gene: TRBJ1-1
v_gene: TRBV5-1
abundance: few
d_gene: .
CDR3nt: TGCGCCAGCAGCTTGTCCGTATCGAACACTGAAGCTTTCTTT
CDR3aa: CASSLSVSNTEAFF

j_gene: TRBJ1-3
v_gene: TRBV6-6
abundance: .
d_gene: TRBD1
CDR3nt: TGTGCCAGCAGTTACGGACAGGGGGGAAACACCATATATTTT
CDR3aa: CASSYGQGGNTIYF

j_gene: TRBJ1-6
v_gene: TRBV28
abundance: .
d_gene: .
CDR3nt: TGTGCCAGCAGTTTATTTGGTATGAGGTCACCCCTCCACTTT
CDR3aa: CASSLFGMRSPLHF

j_gene: TRBJ2-5
v_gene: TRBV7-6
abundance: .
d_gene: .
CDR3nt: TGTGCCAGCAGCTTAGCAGGGGTAGAGACCCAGTACTTC
CDR3aa: CASSLAGVETQYF

j_gene: TRBJ1-4
v_gene: TRBV25-1
abundance: .
d_gene: .
CDR3nt: TGTGCCAGCAGTCCCCCCACACAGACTAATAGGGAAAAACTGTTTTTT
CDR3aa: CASSPPTQTNREKLFF

j_gene: TRBJ2-7
v_gene: TRBV5-1
abundance: .
d_gene: TRBD1
CDR3nt: TGCGCCAGCAGCTCTGGACAGGCACCCTACGAGCAGTACTTC
CDR3aa: CASSSGQAPYEQYF

j_gene: TRBJ1-1
v_gene: TRBV29-1
abundance: .
d_gene: .
CDR3nt: TGCAGCGTTGCCAGGGAATTGAACACTGAAGCTTTCTTT
CDR3aa: CSVARELNTEAFF

j_gene: TRBJ2-6
v_gene: TRBV18
abundance: .
d_gene: .
CDR3nt: TGTGCCAGCTCACCACCTACAGGGCCCTTAGTTAGGGCTTTC
CDR3aa: CASSPPTGPLVRAF

j_gene: TRBJ2-7
v_gene: TRBV7-2
abundance: .
d_gene: .
CDR3nt: TGTGCCAGCAGCTTGCCTAGCAGATACGAGCAGTACTTC
CDR3aa: CASSLPSRYEQYF

j_gene: TRBJ1-1
v_gene: TRBV7-8
abundance: .
d_gene: .
CDR3nt: TGTGCCAGCAGCTTACTGGGGAGAGGAGAAGGCACTGAAGCTTTCTTT
CDR3aa: CASSLLGRGEGTEAFF

j_gene: TRBJ2-1
v_gene: TRBV18
abundance: .
d_gene: TRBD2
CDR3nt: TGTGCCAGCTCACTCGAGCTGGCGGGGGACTACAATGAGCAGTTCTTC
CDR3aa: CASSLELAGDYNEQFF

j_gene: TRBJ1-6
v_gene: TRBV4-1
abundance: .
d_gene: .
CDR3nt: TGCGCCAGCAGCCAACCCTCGGGGGGATATTCACCCCTCCACTTT
CDR3aa: CASSQPSGGYSPLHF

j_gene: TRBJ2-7
v_gene: TRBV3-1/TRBV3-2
abundance: once
d_gene: TRBD1
CDR3nt: TGTGCCAGCAGCCAGGTCCCAGGGGGTACCGAGCAGTACTTC
CDR3aa: CASSQVPGGTEQYF

j_gene: TRBJ2-7
v_gene: TRBV5-1
abundance: .
d_gene: TRBD2
CDR3nt: TGCGCCAGCAGCCTTAGCGGGGCCGGGGGCGAGCAGTACTTC
CDR3aa: CASSLSGAGGEQYF

j_gene: TRBJ1-2
v_gene: TRBV12-3/TRBV12-4
abundance: once
d_gene: .
CDR3nt: TGTGCCAGCAGTTTTCAGGGCCGCTATGGCTACACCTTC
CDR3aa: CASSFQGRYGYTF

j_gene: TRBJ2-7
v_gene: TRBV5-4
abundance: .
d_gene: TRBD1
CDR3nt: TGTGCCAGCAGCTTGGGGGCCTCGGACAGGCTGGGGTACGAGCAGTACTTC
CDR3aa: CASSLGASDRLGYEQYF

j_gene: TRBJ1-4
v_gene: TRBV5-6
abundance: .
d_gene: .
CDR3nt: TGTGCCAGCAGCTTGGACAGGGAACAGGGTAGTCGGGTTGAAAAACTGTTTTTT
CDR3aa: CASSLDREQGSRVEKLFF

j_gene: TRBJ2-6
v_gene: TRBV4-1
abundance: .
d_gene: .
CDR3nt: TGCGCCAGCAGCCTACAGCGGGCCGTTACCGACTCTGGGGCCAACGTCCTGACTTTC
CDR3aa: CASSLQRAVTDSGANVLTF

j_gene: TRBJ1-2
v_gene: TRBV12-3/TRBV12-4
abundance: .
d_gene: .
CDR3nt: TGTGCCAGCAGCTTCGACAGGTCCTATGGCTACACCTTC
CDR3aa: CASSFDRSYGYTF

j_gene: TRBJ1-2
v_gene: TRBV4-3
abundance: .
d_gene: .
CDR3nt: TGCGCCAGCAGCCAAACAGCTAAAGGGGGTGATGGCTACACCTTC
CDR3aa: CASSQTAKGGDGYTF

j_gene: TRBJ2-2
v_gene: TRBV6-6
abundance: .
d_gene: TRBD2
CDR3nt: TGTGCCAGCAGTCTCGGGGGGGCTCTGAACACCGGGGAGCTGTTTTTT
CDR3aa: CASSLGGALNTGELFF

j_gene: TRBJ2-5
v_gene: TRBV5-1
abundance: .
d_gene: TRBD2
CDR3nt: TGCGCCAGCAGACAGGGACTAGCGGGAGAGACCCAGTACTTC
CDR3aa: CASRQGLAGETQYF

j_gene: TRBJ2-1
v_gene: TRBV9
abundance: .
d_gene: TRBD2
CDR3nt: TGTGCCAGCAGCCCACCGCACGGGACTAGCGGGGGGGCTCTCAATGAGCAGTTCTTC
CDR3aa: CASSPPHGTSGGALNEQFF

j_gene: TRBJ1-2
v_gene: TRBV6-5
abundance: .
d_gene: .
CDR3nt: TGTGCCAGCTCTCCGGCGGGCTATGGCTACACCTTC
CDR3aa: CASSPAGYGYTF

j_gene: TRBJ1-2
v_gene: TRBV19
abundance: .
d_gene: .
CDR3nt: TGTGCCAGTAAAATCGGCGGGGGCTACACCTTC
CDR3aa: CASKIGGGYTF

j_gene: TRBJ1-4
v_gene: TRBV15
abundance: once
d_gene: .
CDR3nt: TGTGCCACCAGCCCGCAACGGGGTGGGGAAGGACTGTTTTTT
CDR3aa: CATSPQRGGEGLFF

j_gene: TRBJ1-4
v_gene: TRBV12-3/TRBV12-4
abundance: .
d_gene: .
CDR3nt: TGTGCCAGCAGTCGTACTTCGGGGGTACTGTTTTTT
CDR3aa: CASSRTSGVLFF

j_gene: TRBJ1-5
v_gene: TRBV5-6
abundance: .
d_gene: .
CDR3nt: TGTGCCAGCAGCTTAGGAGGGGCCGGTCAGCCCCAGCATTTT
CDR3aa: CASSLGGAGQPQHF

j_gene: TRBJ2-3
v_gene: TRBV11-2
abundance: .
d_gene: .
CDR3nt: TGTGCCAGCACAGGCGGGACTGCAAATACGCAGTATTTT
CDR3aa: CASTGGTANTQYF

j_gene: TRBJ1-2
v_gene: TRBV18
abundance: .
d_gene: TRBD1
CDR3nt: TGTGCCAGCTCGCCCACAGGGGAGTATGGCTACACCTTC
CDR3aa: CASSPTGEYGYTF

j_gene: TRBJ2-5
v_gene: TRBV7-9
abundance: .
d_gene: .
CDR3nt: TGTGCCAGCAGTTTTTTTCCTCAGGGGAACCAAGAGACCCAGTACTTC
CDR3aa: CASSFFPQGNQETQYF

j_gene: TRBJ2-3
v_gene: TRBV4-3
abundance: .
d_gene: .
CDR3nt: TGCGCCAGCAGCCAAGAGAGGGGGGGGGAAACAGATACGCAGTATTTT
CDR3aa: CASSQERGGETDTQYF

j_gene: TRBJ1-2
v_gene: TRBV2
abundance: .
d_gene: .
CDR3nt: TGTGCCAGCAGGGGGGACACAAACTATGGCTACACCTTC
CDR3aa: CASRGDTNYGYTF

j_gene: TRBJ2-2
v_gene: TRBV9
abundance: .
d_gene: TRBD2
CDR3nt: TGTGCCAGCAGCCACGGGACTAGCGAACTCACCGGGGAGCTGTTTTTT
CDR3aa: CASSHGTSELTGELFF

j_gene: TRBJ2-3
v_gene: TRBV7-3
abundance: .
d_gene: .
CDR3nt: TGTGCCAGCAGCTTATATCGGGGATTAGCCACAGATACGCAGTATTTT
CDR3aa: CASSLYRGLATDTQYF

j_gene: TRBJ2-5
v_gene: TRBV5-1
abundance: .
d_gene: TRBD2
CDR3nt: TGCGCCAGCAGCCGGACTAGCGGTTCTAAAAAAGAGACCCAGTACTTC
CDR3aa: CASSRTSGSKKETQYF

j_gene: TRBJ1-6
v_gene: TRBV19
abundance: .
d_gene: TRBD1
CDR3nt: TGTGCCAGTAGTATAGCGACAGGGAATTCACCCCTCCACTTT
CDR3aa: CASSIATGNSPLHF

j_gene: TRBJ2-3
v_gene: TRBV7-9
abundance: once
d_gene: TRBD1
CDR3nt: TGTGCCAGCAGCGCAAGACAGGGGGCCCTCTCAGATACGCAGTATTTT
CDR3aa: CASSARQGALSDTQYF

j_gene: TRBJ1-5
v_gene: TRBV6-5
abundance: .
d_gene: .
CDR3nt: TGTGCCAGCAGTCAACAGGGTTATCAGCCCCAGCATTTT
CDR3aa: CASSQQGYQPQHF

j_gene: TRBJ1-6
v_gene: TRBV7-8
abundance: .
d_gene: .
CDR3nt: TGTGCCAGCAGCTTAGTACGGGATAATTCACCCCTCCACTTT
CDR3aa: CASSLVRDNSPLHF

j_gene: TRBJ1-2
v_gene: TRBV19
abundance: .
d_gene: .
CDR3nt: TGTGCCAGTAAAGAGGCCATTCGAGAGGTCTATGGCTACACCTTC
CDR3aa: CASKEAIREVYGYTF

j_gene: TRBJ2-2
v_gene: TRBV30
abundance: .
d_gene: .
CDR3nt: TGTGCCTGGAGACAGGGAATTTACACCGGGGAGCTGTTTTTT
CDR3aa: CAWRQGIYTGELFF

j_gene: TRBJ2-5
v_gene: TRBV14
abundance: .
d_gene: TRBD2
CDR3nt: TGTGCCAGCAGCCAAGGAAGGACTAGACAAGAGACCCAGTACTTC
CDR3aa: CASSQGRTRQETQYF

j_gene: TRBJ2-5
v_gene: TRBV5-4
abundance: .
d_gene: TRBD2
CDR3nt: TGTGCCAGCAGCTTTCAAGCGGGGTCTTTGGAGACCCAGTACTTC
CDR3aa: CASSFQAGSLETQYF